These T cell receptor beta chains were read from a single sample in a study of PD-1 blockade in classical Hodgkin lymphoma. Clones were sequenced by immunoSEQ multiplex PCR, and TCRdb holds only the in-frame ones, with some missing. The sample has 20,000 to 30,000 clones; 70% to 80% are singletons. The sequencing used peripheral blood mononuclear cells (PBMCs), collected before the second cycle of nivolumab. These receptor sequences come from a human donor with classical Hodgkin lymphoma. The CDR3 runs from the conserved cysteine through the conserved F or W. D genes are given only for firm matches. A clone size is listed for some rows: how often the clone was seen (once, few, many), or a class if it is expanded.

>NA|NA|TRBJ2-1|TRBV27
TGTGCCAGCAGGCGACCCCGTGCTCTCAATGAGCAGTTCTTC
CASRRPRALNEQFF
>NA|NA|TRBJ1-2|TRBV27
TGTGCCAGCAGTTTGGGGGCGACTAACTATGGCTACACCTTC
CASSLGATNYGYTF
>NA|NA|TRBJ1-4|TRBV7-6
TGTGCCAGCAGCCGGCGGGCCATTAATGAAAAACTGTTTTTT
CASSRRAINEKLFF
>NA|NA|TRBJ2-7|TRBV19
TGTGCCAGTAGTCCGGGACACCTTTCCTACGAGCAGTACTTC
CASSPGHLSYEQYF
>NA|NA|TRBJ1-1|TRBV18
TGTGCCAGCTCACTGATGGGTCAAACCACTGAAGCTTTCTTT
CASSLMGQTTEAFF
>NA|NA|TRBJ2-7|TRBV5-1
TGCGCCAGCAGCTTGGTTGCCAGGGGTTACGAGCAGTACTTC
CASSLVARGYEQYF
>NA|TRBD1|TRBJ1-5|TRBV28
TGTGCCAGCAGTAGTAGTGGGACAGGGAAGGATCAGCCCCAGCATTTT
CASSSSGTGKDQPQHF
>NA|TRBD1|TRBJ1-5|TRBV30
TGTGCCTGGAGCGGGACAGGGGAACAGCCCCAGCATTTT
CAWSGTGEQPQHF
>NA|TRBD2|TRBJ2-5|TRBV5-1
TGCGCCAGCTCTGGACTAGTTGGAGAGACCCAGTACTTC
CASSGLVGETQYF
>NA|NA|TRBJ2-5|TRBV6-1
TGTGCCAGCTCCTACTACGGCAGGGAAGAGACCCAGTACTTC
CASSYYGREETQYF
>NA|TRBD2|TRBJ2-7|TRBV2
TGTGCCGGCTTTAGCGGGGTAACCTACGAGCAGTACTTC
CAGFSGVTYEQYF
>few|NA|TRBJ2-7|TRBV27
TGTGCCAGCAGTTTCCTCTCCTACGAGCAGTACTTC
CASSFLSYEQYF
>NA|TRBD2|TRBJ2-1|TRBV27
TGTGCCAGCAGCTCTACCGGGACTAGGCAAGTCTTC
CASSSTGTRQVF
>NA|NA|TRBJ2-2|TRBV12-1
TGTGCCAGCAGCTTTGAACCCCTGGGCGGGGAGCTGTTTTTT
CASSFEPLGGELFF
>NA|NA|TRBJ1-6|TRBV5-1
TGCGCCAGCAGCTTCGGTCGAGGGGGGAACAAACGGCGCCCATTATGGTCACCCCTCCACTTT
CASSFGRGGNKRRPLWSPLHF
>NA|TRBD1|TRBJ2-7|TRBV7-9
TGTGCCAGCAGCCCCAGGACAGGTTTGAATCCAAGCTCCTACGAGCAGTACTTC
CASSPRTGLNPSSYEQYF
>NA|NA|TRBJ2-2|TRBV7-2
TGTGCCACCCATGCTCAATGGGGAACGAACACCGGGGAGCTGTTTTTT
CATHAQWGTNTGELFF
>NA|TRBD2|TRBJ2-7|TRBV7-2
TGTGCCAGCAGCTTCGGCCCGGGACTAGCGGGAGTAAACGAGCAGTACTTC
CASSFGPGLAGVNEQYF
>NA|NA|TRBJ2-1|TRBV5-8
TGTGCCAGCAGCTTGGAGGCTGGAAGCTCCTACAATGAGCAGTTCTTC
CASSLEAGSSYNEQFF
>NA|NA|TRBJ2-5|TRBV7-6
TGTGCCAGCAGCTTAGGGCCCCCAACGGGAACAGAGACCCAGTACTTC
CASSLGPPTGTETQYF
>NA|TRBD2|TRBJ2-7|TRBV11-3
TGTGCCAGCAGCCGTAGCGGGAGTCGGTCCTACGAGCAGTACTTC
CASSRSGSRSYEQYF
>NA|NA|TRBJ1-1|TRBV6-1
TGTGCCAGCTGTCCAGGAAGGCCCACTGAAGCTTTCTTT
CASCPGRPTEAFF
>NA|NA|TRBJ1-1|TRBV7-9
TGTGCCAGCAGCTCAAGACAGAACACTGAAGCTTTCTTT
CASSSRQNTEAFF
>NA|TRBD1|TRBJ2-2|TRBV6-1
TGTGCCAGCAGTGGGGGGACAGAGAACACCGGGGAGCTGTTTTTT
CASSGGTENTGELFF